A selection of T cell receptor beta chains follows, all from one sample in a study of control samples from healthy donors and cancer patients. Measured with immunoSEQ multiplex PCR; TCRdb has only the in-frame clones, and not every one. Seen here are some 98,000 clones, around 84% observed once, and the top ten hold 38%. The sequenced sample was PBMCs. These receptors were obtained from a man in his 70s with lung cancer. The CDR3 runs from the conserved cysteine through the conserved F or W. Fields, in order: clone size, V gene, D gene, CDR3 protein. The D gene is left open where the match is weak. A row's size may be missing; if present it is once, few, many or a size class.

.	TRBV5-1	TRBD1	CASSQDRAFYEQYF
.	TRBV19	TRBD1	CASSTRTGMNEKLFF
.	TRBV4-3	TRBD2	CASSREAGAGGTDTQYF
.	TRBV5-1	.	CASSLDSSSGSSYEQYF
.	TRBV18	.	CASSPLGLRETQYF
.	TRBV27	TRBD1	CASSLRDRGRGNYGYTF
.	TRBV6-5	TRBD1	CASSLGQSYNEQFF
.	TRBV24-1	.	CATSGLWGKGYTF
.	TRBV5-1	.	CASSLDGGPVEAFF
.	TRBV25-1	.	CASSPHGAPDYGYTF
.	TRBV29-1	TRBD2	CSVEGLGGTDTQYF
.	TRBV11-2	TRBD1	CASSLTGAYQETQYF
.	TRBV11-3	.	CASSPRQGETEAFF
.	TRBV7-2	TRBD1	CASRPGQGGSPLHF
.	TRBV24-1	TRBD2	CATSDPTSGAQETQYF
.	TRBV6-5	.	CASSYGAGAGQPQHF
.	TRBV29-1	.	CSVSDSGNDSPLHF
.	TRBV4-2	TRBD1	CASSQETGGREKLFF
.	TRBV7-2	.	CASSHRAYNEQFF
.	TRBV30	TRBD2	CAWSVNGGTEQFF
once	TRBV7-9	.	CASSLDRGGNTEAFF
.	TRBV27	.	CASRPPVGELFF
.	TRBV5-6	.	CASSSTGAYNEQFF
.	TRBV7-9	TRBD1	CASSKSQGTSSFYTF
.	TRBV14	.	CASSPMRQLKDTEAFF
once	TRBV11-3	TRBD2	CASSPAERGGGNEQFF
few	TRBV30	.	CAWRLRAPSGNTIYF
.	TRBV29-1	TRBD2	CSVGSLAGTNTGELFF
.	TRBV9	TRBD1	CASSVGAGGGQEAFF
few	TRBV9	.	CASSVVNAGFEAFF
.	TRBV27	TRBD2	CASRPRGGDVRVGTGELFF
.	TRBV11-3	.	CASSLDTRDICHQPQHF
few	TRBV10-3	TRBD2	CAIRTSGGYNEQFF
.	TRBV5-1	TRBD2	CASSPGTSGTYEQYF
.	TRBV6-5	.	CASSLGPNTGELFF
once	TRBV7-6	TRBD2	CASSSLAGGSTDTQYF
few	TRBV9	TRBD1	CASSVGQGNVETQYF
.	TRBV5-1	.	CASSTSTDTQYF
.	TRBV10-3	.	CAISESGDRKLKFF
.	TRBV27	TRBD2	CASSLWAIGGGAQNTGELFF
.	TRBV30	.	CAWSVKGYEQYF
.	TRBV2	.	CASSVPGDGGRQYF
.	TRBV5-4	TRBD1	CASTRDRDQPQHF